The rows below give T cell receptor beta chains drawn from one sample of a study of identical twins. One entry per CDR3 protein, called by TCRdb with MiXCR from the 5' RACE reads. The data contain approximately 700,000 distinct CDR3 sequences, 15% to 20% of them seen just once; the ten biggest clones take up under 15%. These sequences were also reported in another study, on T cells expressing NK-cell markers.

Sample: PBMCs. The receptors were sampled from a woman younger than 30 in good health. Both conserved end residues are part of each CDR3. Each record gives: clone size, V gene, D gene, J gene, CDR3 protein, CDR3 DNA. A D gene is named only where the DNA matches it firmly. Size values are once, few and many counts, or a class for expanded clones, and some rows have none.

>NA|TRBV2|NA|TRBJ2-7
CASKRGVLYEQYF
TGTGCCAGCAAGAGAGGCGTACTCTACGAGCAGTACTTC
>NA|TRBV20-1|NA|TRBJ1-6
CSARDRGRQDSPLHF
TGCAGTGCTAGAGATCGGGGACGTCAGGATTCACCCCTCCACTTT
>few|TRBV6-1|NA|TRBJ1-5
CASSESPQPQHF
TGTGCCAGCAGTGAGTCTCCTCAGCCCCAGCATTTT
>NA|TRBV7-2|NA|TRBJ2-1
CASSLAWGDSAYNEQFF
TGTGCCAGCAGCTTAGCGTGGGGGGACTCTGCCTACAATGAGCAGTTCTTC
>NA|TRBV15|NA|TRBJ2-4
CATSRNLIGSKENIQYF
TGTGCCACCAGCAGAAACCTTATAGGGTCGAAGGAAAACATTCAGTACTTC
>NA|TRBV3-1|NA|TRBJ2-7
CASSRPRGFGEQYF
TGTGCCAGCAGCCGCCCGAGGGGGTTTGGCGAGCAGTACTTC
>few|TRBV7-2|TRBD2|TRBJ2-7
CASSLARSGRSEQYF
TGTGCCAGCAGCTTAGCGCGGAGCGGGAGATCCGAGCAGTACTTC
>many|TRBV7-2|TRBD1|TRBJ2-2
CASSDRVGGELFF
TGTGCCAGCAGTGACAGGGTTGGGGGGGAGCTGTTTTTT
>few|TRBV24-1|TRBD2|TRBJ2-1
CATSAPSSGNNEQFF
TGTGCCACCAGTGCACCGTCTAGCGGCAACAATGAGCAGTTCTTC
>many|TRBV5-1|NA|TRBJ2-3
CASSLVFNTQYF
TGCGCCAGCAGCTTGGTGTTTAATACGCAGTATTTT
>NA|TRBV6-1|NA|TRBJ1-5
CASPGAGAQEHF
TGTGCCAGCCCAGGGGCGGGGGCGCAGGAGCATTTT
>NA|TRBV7-3|NA|TRBJ2-7
CASSRGGLYEQYF
TGTGCCAGCAGCCGGGGAGGTCTTTACGAGCAGTACTTC
>NA|TRBV10-3|NA|TRBJ2-5
CAARARDVETQYF
TGTGCCGCCAGGGCTCGGGATGTAGAGACCCAGTACTTC
>few|TRBV12-3/TRBV12-4|NA|TRBJ2-2
CASSLARLFGELFF
TGTGCCAGCAGTTTAGCGCGGCTTTTTGGGGAGCTGTTTTTT
>NA|TRBV24-1|TRBD1|TRBJ2-5
CATSETGDPQETQYF
TGTGCCACCAGTGAGACAGGGGACCCCCAAGAGACCCAGTACTTC
>NA|TRBV29-1|NA|TRBJ1-1
CSVEGGVNTEAFF
TGCAGCGTCGAGGGCGGGGTGAACACTGAAGCTTTCTTT
>many|TRBV6-1|NA|TRBJ2-1
CASSEIPTYNEQFF
TGTGCCAGCAGTGAAATTCCGACCTACAATGAGCAGTTCTTC
>few|TRBV20-1|TRBD2|TRBJ2-5
CSAGQRGEQETQYF
TGCAGTGCTGGTCAGCGGGGGGAACAAGAGACCCAGTACTTC
>few|TRBV20-1|NA|TRBJ2-5
CSAGGGGTQYF
TGCAGTGCTGGCGGGGGCGGGACCCAGTACTTC
>NA|TRBV25-1|NA|TRBJ1-1
CASSDSTWTTRKREAFF
TGTGCCAGCAGTGATTCCACATGGACAACGCGAAAACGAGAAGCTTTCTTT
>NA|TRBV10-3|TRBD2|TRBJ2-5
CAINGGRGQETQYF
TGTGCCATCAATGGCGGGCGGGGGCAAGAGACCCAGTACTTC
>NA|TRBV12-3/TRBV12-4|NA|TRBJ1-2
CASSPHSVMDGYTF
TGTGCCAGCAGTCCTCACAGTGTAATGGATGGCTACACCTTC
>NA|TRBV3-1|NA|TRBJ2-7
CACSLAPPWGKRTYEQYF
TGTGCCTGCAGTTTAGCCCCACCATGGGGGAAACGTACCTACGAGCAGTACTTC
>NA|TRBV16|TRBD1|TRBJ1-6
CASQTGANNSPLHF
TGTGCCAGCCAGACAGGGGCAAATAATTCACCCCTCCACTTT
>NA|TRBV20-1|TRBD1|TRBJ1-2
CSATDRVDGYTF
TGCAGTGCTACGGACAGGGTGGATGGCTACACCTTC
>few|TRBV6-5|TRBD1|TRBJ1-1
CASRYIRTGGAGEAFF
TGTGCCAGCAGATACATTAGGACAGGGGGCGCAGGGGAAGCTTTCTTT
>few|TRBV10-3|TRBD2|TRBJ2-1
CAISEPSGGLPPQFF
TGTGCCATCAGTGAACCTAGCGGGGGACTCCCCCCGCAGTTCTTC
>NA|TRBV20-1|TRBD1|TRBJ1-2
CSATRQGLYTF
TGCAGTGCTACCCGACAGGGTCTCTACACCTTC
>NA|TRBV5-4|NA|TRBJ2-1
CASFDYNEQFF
TGTGCCAGCTTCGACTACAATGAGCAGTTCTTC
>many|TRBV5-8|TRBD2|TRBJ2-2
CASSYRLVRTSGKDTGELFF
TGTGCCAGCAGCTACCGCCTCGTGAGGACTAGCGGGAAGGACACCGGGGAGCTGTTTTTT
>NA|TRBV2|NA|TRBJ2-1
CASSVIPNNEQFF
TGTGCCAGCAGTGTAATCCCTAACAATGAGCAGTTCTTC
>NA|TRBV27|TRBD2|TRBJ2-5
CASSPLIEGGGTQYF
TGTGCCAGCAGTCCCCTTATAGAAGGCGGGGGGACCCAGTACTTC
>NA|TRBV2|TRBD1|TRBJ1-2
CASSVGTGFSYGYTF
TGTGCCAGCAGCGTGGGGACAGGGTTTAGCTATGGCTACACCTTC
>few|TRBV7-9|NA|TRBJ2-1
CASTQSSGSSSEQFF
TGTGCCAGCACTCAATCGTCCGGGAGTTCGAGTGAGCAGTTCTTC
>NA|TRBV5-6|TRBD2|TRBJ2-1
CASSTTSGGAGYNEQFF
TGTGCCAGCAGCACGACTAGCGGGGGGGCGGGCTACAATGAGCAGTTCTTC
>few|TRBV5-1|TRBD1|TRBJ2-7
CASSPDRVHEQYF
TGCGCCAGCAGCCCGGACAGGGTCCACGAGCAGTACTTC
>few|TRBV27|NA|TRBJ2-7
CASSLSIRNEQYF
TGTGCCAGCAGTTTATCGATTAGGAACGAGCAGTACTTC
>NA|TRBV6-5|NA|TRBJ1-1
CASSYSTGAGEDF
TGTGCCAGCAGTTACTCGACGGGTGCAGGGGAAGACTTT
>few|TRBV4-3|TRBD2|TRBJ2-7
CASSQDWSSGNNYEQYF
TGCGCCAGCAGCCAAGATTGGTCTAGCGGGAATAACTACGAGCAGTACTTC
>many|TRBV20-1|TRBD1|TRBJ2-3
CSASDRGRGTDTQYF
TGCAGTGCTAGTGACAGGGGGAGAGGTACAGATACGCAGTATTTT
>many|TRBV12-3/TRBV12-4|TRBD2|TRBJ2-7
CASSIGGSYEQYF
TGTGCCTCCTCCATCGGCGGGAGTTACGAGCAGTACTTC
>NA|TRBV29-1|NA|TRBJ2-7
CSVRLGRKSSYEQYF
TGCAGCGTGAGGTTGGGCAGAAAAAGCTCCTACGAGCAGTACTTC